This TCR beta chain was captured in a study of T-cell memory formation after mild COVID-19 (dated by TCRdb to the early 2020s). About the full investigation: Most TCR sequence clusters were specific to one of the two donors. T-cell clones expanding and contracting after mild COVID-19 in a couple of donors were tracked by longitudinal TCRalpha and TCRbeta repertoire sequencing. The cohort was made up of two young adult volunteers, one female and one male, who were previously healthy. The investigation overall reported the following: Contracting CD4+ clones appeared mostly in the CM and EM memory subsets, whereas CD8+ clones were enriched in EMRA. Only a couple of mild cases were covered by the study, and larger cohorts that include severe cases with pre-infection samples were considered necessary. Some responding clones were found in pre-infection memory, which suggests that pre-existing cross-reactive memory T cells took part in the SARS-CoV-2 response. Whether the second-wave clones peaking on day 37 were SARS-CoV-2 specific was not confirmed. Clones that contracted from day 15 to 85 showed balanced CD4/CD8 phenotypes, whereas a second wave of clones that expanded from day 15 to 37 leaned towards CD4+.

Ficoll-Paque density gradient centrifugation was the method used to isolate PBMCs. Many counts were recorded for this clonotype. No antigen is known for it. One base away there is no much larger clone; base qualities are not given. Trimming removed 3 bases from V and 4 bases from J, leaving 9 bases between the germline ends. The CDR3 starts with the cysteine, ends with the phenylalanine, and has 13 residues. Of all the DNA, just the CDR3 is kept, 39 bases in frame from base 1. CDR1 and CDR2 were assigned from the germline V gene (reference sequence) as MNHEY and SMNVEV. TCRdb shows the sequencer as Illumina NovaSeq 6000. cDNA libraries for TCRalpha and TCRbeta were prepared by 5'RACE using constant-segment primers, with sample barcodes and unique molecular identifiers added. RNA was extracted from every sample with Trizol reagent. Library amplification was performed in two PCR steps, and a second sample barcode and Illumina TruSeq adapters were introduced in the second step. The libraries were sequenced on an Illumina NovaSeq using 2 x 150 bp paired-end reads. The study's processing was this. Demultiplexing of reads and collapsing into UMI-guided consensus sequences were performed with migec v1.2.7. Using mixcr v2.1.11, UMI consensuses were aligned to TRA and TRB V and J templates and then assembled into clonotypes. Expanded or contracted clonotypes were those called significant by both edgeR and NoisET, with noise models trained on biological replicates. edgeR calls used a false discovery rate-adjusted p below 0.01 and a log2 fold-change threshold of 1. As an exploratory analysis of dynamics, max-normalized trajectories of the 1000 most abundant clonotypes were examined with PCA combined with hierarchical clustering. Separately sequenced CD4+ and CD8+ repertoires were used to assign a CD4 or CD8 phenotype to each responding clone. TCRdb reanalyzed the raw reads on its own, using fastp at Q25 for trimming and MiXCR for clone calling, and kept in-frame beta chains. Entries are consolidated by CDR3 protein sequence, retaining the most common genes and DNA. The V and J calls reflect TCRdb's pipeline rather than the authors' work. For this sample the table gives over 15,000 distinct CDR3 sequences, of which approximately 23% were detected only once. About three fifths of the sample goes to the ten largest clones.

This receptor was obtained from a man between 18 and 35 years old who had mild COVID-19 (a few samples of this study predate the infection). The sample titles of this study are shuffled in the database, so cell type and time point are left out; the donor was told from shared clones. The chain couples TRBV27 to TRBJ1-2; the best D guess is TRBD1, with 5 bases matching. Sequencing was done on a sample of PBMCs or a T cell subset sorted from them (not recorded which). CDR3 reads: CASSFQGAYGYTF. The nucleotide sequence reads as follows: TGTGCCAGCAGTTTCCAGGGAGCCTATGGCTACACCTTC.